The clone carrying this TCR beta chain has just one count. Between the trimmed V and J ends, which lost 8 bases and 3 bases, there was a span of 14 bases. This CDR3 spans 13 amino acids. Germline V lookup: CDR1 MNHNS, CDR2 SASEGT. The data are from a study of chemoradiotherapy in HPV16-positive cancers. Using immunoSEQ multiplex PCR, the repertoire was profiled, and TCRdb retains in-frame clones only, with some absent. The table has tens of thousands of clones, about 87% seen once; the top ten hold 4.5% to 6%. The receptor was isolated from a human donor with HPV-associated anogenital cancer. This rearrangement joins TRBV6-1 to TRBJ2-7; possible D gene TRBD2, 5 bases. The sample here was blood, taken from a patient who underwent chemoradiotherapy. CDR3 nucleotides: TGTGCCAGCTACAATGGGAGATACTACGAGCAGTACTTC. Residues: CASYNGRYYEQYF.